The clone carrying this T cell receptor beta chain occurred a few times. Its antigen is not known. The sample is drawn from a study of radiotherapy plus CTLA-4 blockade in lung cancer. General study results and limits: Researchers report tumor-derived TCR clones expanding in blood after radiotherapy plus ipilimumab.

Libraries were prepared by immunoSEQ multiplex PCR; TCRdb keeps only in-frame clonotypes and omits some of them. The sample contains about 48,000 clones, 82% of which appear only once. Patients with chemo-refractory metastatic non-small-cell lung cancer received focal radiation plus CTLA-4 blockade with ipilimumab. This TCR was sampled from a human donor with non-small cell lung cancer who had stable disease on radiotherapy plus ipilimumab. The source was peripheral blood, collected from a patient treated with radiotherapy plus ipilimumab.

The CDR3 DNA reads as TGTGCCAGCAGCATTCTCCTGAGCGAGACCTACTATGGCTACACCTTC. Translating gives CASSILLSETYYGYTF. The chain couples TRBV21-1 to TRBJ1-2. TRBV21-1 is assigned pseudogene status. The CDR3 totals 16 residues.